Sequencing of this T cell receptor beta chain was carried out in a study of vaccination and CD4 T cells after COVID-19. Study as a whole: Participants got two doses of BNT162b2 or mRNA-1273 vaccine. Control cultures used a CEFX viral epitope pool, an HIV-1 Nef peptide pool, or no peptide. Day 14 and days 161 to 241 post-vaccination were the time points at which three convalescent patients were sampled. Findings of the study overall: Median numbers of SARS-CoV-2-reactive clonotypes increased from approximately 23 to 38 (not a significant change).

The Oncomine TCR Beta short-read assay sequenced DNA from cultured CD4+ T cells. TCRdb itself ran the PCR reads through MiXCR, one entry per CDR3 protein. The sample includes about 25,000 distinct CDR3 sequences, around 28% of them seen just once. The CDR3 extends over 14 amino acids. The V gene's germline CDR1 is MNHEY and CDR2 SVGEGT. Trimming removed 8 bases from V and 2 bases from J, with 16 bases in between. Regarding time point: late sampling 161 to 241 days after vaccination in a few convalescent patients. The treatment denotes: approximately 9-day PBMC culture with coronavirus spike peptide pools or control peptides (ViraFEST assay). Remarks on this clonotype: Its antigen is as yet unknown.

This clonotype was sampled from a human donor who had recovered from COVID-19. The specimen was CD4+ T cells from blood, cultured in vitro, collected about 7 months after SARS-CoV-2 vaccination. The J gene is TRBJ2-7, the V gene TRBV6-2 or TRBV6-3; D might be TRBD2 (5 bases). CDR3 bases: TGTGCCAGCGGATCCGGGAATCCAACCTACGAGCAGTACTTC. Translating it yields CASGSGNPTYEQYF.